One sample yielded the 30 T cell receptor beta chains listed below, sequenced in a study of T cells expressing NK-cell markers. TCRdb re-called the 5' RACE reads and shows each CDR3 protein once, DNA omitted. The repertoire table contains about 160,000 distinct CDR3 sequences. The specimen was blood T cells: a sorted CD56 or NKG2C T cell subset, CD4+ or CD8+ T cells, or bulk PBMC T cells (not recorded which). These receptors all come from a woman aged 18 to 75 in good health.

This chain links TRBV9 with TRBJ2-5; TCRdb returns TRBD1, unconfirmable since there is no DNA. CDR1 is SGDLS, CDR2 YYNGEE, per germline. The CDR3 has 15 amino acids. The CDR3: CASSAGEAWGETQYF.

The chain employs TRBV5-1 and TRBJ2-7; checking the TCRdb D call of TRBD2 is not possible without DNA. This CDR3 has 15 amino acids. Germline V gives CDR1 SGHRS, CDR2 YFSETQ. CDR3 protein: CASSRLAGKSYEQYF. Full variable domain (missing parts from reference TRBV5-1 and TRBJ2-7): KAGVTQTPRYLIKTRGQQVTLSCSPISGHRSVSWYQQTPGQGLQFLFEYFSETQRNKGNFPGRFSGRQFSNSRSEMNVSTLELGDSALYLCASSRLAGKSYEQYFGPGTRLTVT.

The V and J genes are TRBV14 and TRBJ2-2; the TRBD2 assignment by TCRdb is unverifiable without DNA. In germline, CDR1 is SGHDN, CDR2 FVKESK. CDR3 length: 17 residues. The CDR3 spells CASSPGGLAGDYGELFF. Drawing the rest from reference TRBV14 and TRBJ2-2, the complete variable domain is EAGVTQFPSHSVIEKGQTVTLRCDPISGHDNLYWYRRVMGKEIKFLLHFVKESKQDESGMPNNRFLAERTGGTYSTLKVQPAELEDSGVYFCASSPGGLAGDYGELFFGEGSRLTVL.

The rearrangement joins TRBV20-1 to TRBJ2-7. Germline lookup yields CDR1 DFQATT and CDR2 SNEGSKA (reference sequence). There are 15 residues in the CDR3. CDR3 in amino acids: CSARDAGRDSYEQYF.

The gene calls are TRBV19 and TRBJ2-1; TCRdb returns TRBD2, unconfirmable since there is no DNA. The CDR3 is made up of 15 amino acids. Germline CDR1 is LNHDA and CDR2 is SQIVND (reference sequence). The CDR3 protein is CASTRLADPYNEQFF.

The chain has TRBV5-1 and TRBJ2-5. CDR1 SGHRS and CDR2 YFSETQ come from the germline V gene. The CDR3 spans 18 residues. CDR3 sequence: CASSLLGTGTPFRETQYF.

This chain's CDR3 is CASSFLSRGVHNEQFF. The rearrangement joins TRBV5-1 to TRBJ2-1; TCRdb returns TRBD1, unconfirmable since there is no DNA. This CDR3 region has 16 residues. The V gene's germline CDR1 is SGHRS and CDR2 YFSETQ.

V gene TRBV5-8 combines with J gene TRBJ2-1. The CDR3 consists of 16 residues. Germline CDR1 is SGHTS and CDR2 is YDEGEE. CDR3 residues: CASSLLITSSYNEQFF.

The chain links TRBV20-1 to TRBJ2-1; TCRdb lists TRBD1, though no DNA is available to test this call. CDR3 size: 14 residues. Looked up from germline, CDR1 is DFQATT and CDR2 is SNEGSKA (reference sequence). The CDR3 region is CSAARDTSYNEQFF.

V usage is TRBV6-5 and J usage is TRBJ2-1; TCRdb's D call, TRBD2, is unchecked because there is no DNA. The CDR3 contains 17 residues. Germline CDR1 reads MNHEY; CDR2 reads SVGAGI. The CDR3 reads CASSYSGLAGVYNEQFF.

The rearrangement links TRBV4-1 to TRBJ2-7; no DNA is available, so the TRBD1 call from TCRdb remains unchecked. CDR3 length: 14 residues. Germline V CDR1 and CDR2: MGHRA, YSYEKL. Here the CDR3 reads CASSQVGTVYEQYF.

The chain uses TRBV20-1 and TRBJ2-7; the D gene TCRdb calls, TRBD1, cannot be checked with no DNA. CDR1 DFQATT and CDR2 SNEGSKA come from the germline V gene (reference sequence). The length of the CDR3 is 17 residues. The CDR3: CSASSGTGTQPTYEQYF.

The CDR3 spells CAISASGSTPKTYEQYF. This sequence joins TRBV10-3 and TRBJ2-7; the TCRdb D gene call, TRBD2, has no DNA to confirm it. The length of the CDR3 is 17 residues. Germline CDR1 reads ENHRY; CDR2 reads SYGVKD.

The chain combines TRBV12-3 or TRBV12-4 with TRBJ2-7; absent DNA, TCRdb's TRBD2 call cannot be checked. This CDR3 has 16 amino acids. The CDR3 here is CASRRGTSGNLNEQYF.

The V and J genes are TRBV24-1 and TRBJ2-1; absent DNA, TCRdb's TRBD2 call cannot be checked. The length of the CDR3 is 15 residues. Germline V gene data show CDR1 as KGHDR and CDR2 as SFDVKD. CDR3 residues: CATGGGGLKVNEQFF.

The CDR3 reads CATSRMSGSRNEQFF. The chain carries TRBV24-1 and TRBJ2-1; TCRdb's D gene call, TRBD2, goes unchecked for lack of DNA. The CDR3 is 15 amino acids. CDR1 is KGHDR and CDR2 is SFDVKD in the germline V gene.

The chain carries TRBV3-1 and TRBJ2-7; the D call from TCRdb, TRBD2, cannot be confirmed without DNA. Germline V gene data show CDR1 as LGHDT and CDR2 as YNNKEL (reference sequence). This CDR3 comprises 15 residues. The chain's CDR3 is CASSLGTSGMTWEYF.

V is TRBV6-1 and J is TRBJ1-1; the D call of TRBD1 rests on TCRdb alone, since no DNA is present to check it. CDR1 and CDR2 from the germline V gene are MNHNS and SASEGT. The CDR3 has 12 residues. The CDR3 sequence is CASSGTGGEAFF.

V and J are TRBV10-3 and TRBJ2-3. This CDR3 comprises 12 residues. Germline V gives CDR1 ENHRY, CDR2 SYGVKD. CDR3: CAANAGADTQYF.

The chain couples TRBV3-1 to TRBJ2-5; there is no DNA to check the TCRdb D call of TRBD2. The length of the CDR3 is 15 residues. Germline V gives CDR1 LGHDT, CDR2 YNNKEL (reference sequence). The CDR3 region is CASSPIGLAGETQYF.

V is TRBV3-1 and J is TRBJ1-6. The CDR3 consists of 14 residues. The germline CDR1 and CDR2 sequences are LGHDT and YNNKEL (reference sequence). CDR3 loop: CASSQDEINSPLHF.

This chain uses TRBV20-1 with TRBJ2-7; TCRdb calls TRBD1, which cannot be checked without DNA. The CDR3 totals 15 residues. Looked up from germline, CDR1 is DFQATT and CDR2 is SNEGSKA (reference sequence). This CDR3 is CSARDEGQGAGEQYF.

The chain carries TRBV5-6 and TRBJ2-2. CDR1 and CDR2 from the germline V gene are SGHDT and YYEEEE. This CDR3 is 15 amino acids long. CDR3 loop: CASSLWSGNTGELFF.

J is TRBJ2-7 and V is TRBV18; TCRdb names TRBD1, which stays unverified in the absence of DNA. Looked up from germline, CDR1 is KGHSH and CDR2 is LQKENI. The CDR3 runs 15 residues. CDR3: CASSPAGTGGSQQYF.

The chain recombines TRBV7-9 with TRBJ2-4; the TRBD2 assignment by TCRdb is unverifiable without DNA. Per germline, CDR1 SEHNR and CDR2 FQNEAQ (reference sequence). This CDR3 spans 14 amino acids. The CDR3 protein is CASSWEKVKNIQYF.

V and J are TRBV14 and TRBJ2-7; TCRdb gives TRBD1 as the D gene, but with no DNA this cannot be confirmed. CDR3 length equals 15 residues. Germline V gene data show CDR1 as SGHDN and CDR2 as FVKESK. CDR3 in amino acids: CASSRDRVSAYEQYF.

The chain joins TRBV3-1 to TRBJ1-3; no DNA is available, so the TRBD1 call from TCRdb remains unchecked. The CDR3 has 14 residues. CDR1 LGHDT and CDR2 YNNKEL come from the germline V gene (reference sequence). CDR3 amino acids: CASSQSDTGNTIYF.

This chain links TRBV20-1 with TRBJ1-6. Germline V gene lookup returns CDR1 DFQATT and CDR2 SNEGSKA (reference sequence). The CDR3 length is 15 residues. The CDR3 spells CSVQLLGSRNSPLHF.

The gene calls are TRBV6-1 and TRBJ2-1; TCRdb outputs TRBD1, but without DNA this stays unchecked. The germline V gene has CDR1 MNHNS and CDR2 SASEGT. This CDR3 is 16 amino acids long. This CDR3 is CASTNGGQGAQDEQFF.

The rearrangement joins TRBV7-3 to TRBJ1-2; TCRdb lists TRBD1, though no DNA is available to test this call. The CDR3 is made up of 16 amino acids. CDR1 is SGHTA and CDR2 is FQGTGA in the germline V gene. This CDR3 is CASSPTPRQGSYGYTF. The whole variable domain, filled in from reference TRBV7-3 and TRBJ1-2, reads GAGVSQTPSNKVTEKGKYVELRCDPISGHTALYWYRQSLGQGPEFLIYFQGTGAADDSGLPNDRFFAVRPEGSVSTLKIQRTERGDSAVYLCASSPTPRQGSYGYTFGSGTRLTVV.